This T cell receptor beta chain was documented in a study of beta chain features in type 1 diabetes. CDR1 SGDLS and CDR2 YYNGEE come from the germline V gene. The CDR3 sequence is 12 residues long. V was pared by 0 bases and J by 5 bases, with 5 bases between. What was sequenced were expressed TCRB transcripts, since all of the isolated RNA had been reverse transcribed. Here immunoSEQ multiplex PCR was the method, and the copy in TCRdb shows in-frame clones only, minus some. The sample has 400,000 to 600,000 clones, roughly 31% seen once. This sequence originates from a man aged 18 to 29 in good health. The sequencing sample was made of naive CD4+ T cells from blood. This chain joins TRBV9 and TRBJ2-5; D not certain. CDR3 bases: TGTGCCAGCAGCGTAGTCGAGGAGACCCAGTACTTC. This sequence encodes CASSVVEETQYF.